These 25 T cell receptor beta chains share one sample of origin, sequenced in a study of response to subunit inactivated influenza vaccine. TCRdb fed the RT-PCR reads into MiXCR, producing one record per CDR3 protein. This sample carries about 190,000 distinct CDR3 sequences, about 15% of them seen once, and the ten largest clones take under 30%. Sequences were derived from CD8+ T cells sorted from PBMCs, sampled 4 to 6 days after vaccination. Source of these receptors: a man aged 50-60 years who received an inactivated influenza vaccine.

This clonotype has a handful of counts. The gene calls are TRBV12-3 or TRBV12-4 and TRBJ2-3; a possible D gene is TRBD2 (5 bases). The CDR3 spans 13 residues. V shed 3 bases and J shed 4 bases, with 8 bases lying between them. The CDR3 DNA is TGTGCCAGCAGTTTCGGGGTCGCAGATACGCAGTATTTT. Its protein product is CASSFGVADTQYF.

Comment on this clonotype: Being one base from a much bigger clone, this may be a read error. The chain recombines TRBV28 with TRBJ2-3; the match to TRBD2 covers 8 bases. Germline CDR1 and CDR2: MDHEN and SYDVKM. The CDR3 is 16 residues long. V shed 10 bases, J shed 4 bases, and the junction held 16 bases outside the gene matches. This chain's CDR3 is CAISPTSGSSPDTQYF. For the CDR3, the DNA is TGTGCCATCAGCCCTACCAGCGGGAGTAGCCCAGATACGCAGTATTTT.

This clonotype was found a few times. This chain joins TRBV2 and TRBJ2-6, with 8 bases aligning to TRBD2. Trimming removed 7 bases from V and 1 base from J; junction bases left unmatched: 9. CDR3 length equals 17 residues. The germline CDR1 and CDR2 sequences are SNHLY and FYNNEI. Here the CDR3 DNA reads TGTGCCAGCACCAGTAGCGGGATGGGGTCTGGGGCCAACGTCCTGACTTTC. Amino acid sequence: CASTSSGMGSGANVLTF.

The chain carries TRBV7-6 and TRBJ2-7, with 8 bases that match TRBD1. In germline, CDR1 is SGHVS, CDR2 FNYEAQ. This CDR3 spans 15 amino acids. V lost 1 base and J lost 4; bases outside the gene matches: 6. The CDR3 coding sequence is TGTGCCAGCAGCTTAGAAGGGACAGGTTTTTACGAGCAGTACTTC. Its translation: CASSLEGTGFYEQYF.

In its sample, this clonotype was seen many times. The chain combines TRBV28 with TRBJ2-1; 7 nucleotides agree with TRBD2. The CDR3 totals 17 residues. Germline V gene sequence: CDR1 MDHEN, CDR2 SYDVKM. Trimming removed 2 bases from V and 0 bases from J; junction bases left unmatched: 7. The CDR3 region is CASSLAGVSGSYNEQFF. The CDR3 DNA reads as TGTGCCAGCAGTTTAGCGGGAGTGAGCGGCTCCTACAATGAGCAGTTCTTC.

The chain employs TRBV29-1 and TRBJ2-7; D unclear. This CDR3 has 11 amino acids. The ends were cut back, 3 bases at V and 4 bases at J, with 7 bases in the middle. Germline V lookup: CDR1 SQVTM, CDR2 ANQGSEA. The CDR3 nucleotides are TGCAGCGTTGAGGGTGAATACGAGCAGTACTTC. Translating gives CSVEGEYEQYF.

This clonotype came up a few times. The chain is built from TRBV11-2 and TRBJ1-1, with TRBD1 matching over 12 bases. CDR3 length: 16 residues. Germline CDR1 is SGHAT and CDR2 is FQNNGV. J gave up 4 bases and V 4 bases, and 7 bases lay outside the gene matches. The CDR3 DNA reads as TGTGCCAGCAGCTATGGGACAGGGGGCGTTAGCACTGAAGCTTTCTTT. Its protein product is CASSYGTGGVSTEAFF.

The chain couples TRBV29-1 to TRBJ2-1; 8 bases match TRBD2. CDR3 length: 15 residues. Germline CDR1 is SQVTM and CDR2 is ANQGSEA. Trimming took 7 bases from V and 5 from J; bases not matched to a gene: 13. CDR3 amino acids: CSGRAWASGHNEQFF. CDR3 DNA sequence: TGCAGCGGGAGGGCATGGGCTAGCGGGCACAATGAGCAGTTCTTC.

The chain joins TRBV7-2 to TRBJ2-4; D may match TRBD1 or TRBD2 (7 bases each). In germline, CDR1 is SGHTA, CDR2 FQGNSA. The germline V and J ends were trimmed by 4 bases and 3 bases, with 16 bases remaining between them. CDR3 length: 16 residues. CDR3: CASSSPGGQHKNIQYF. The CDR3 DNA follows: TGTGCCAGCAGCTCTCCGGGGGGACAGCACAAAAACATTCAGTACTTC.

This clonotype has more than one count but fewer than ten. The J gene is TRBJ1-2, the V gene TRBV12-3 or TRBV12-4, with D unresolved. The CDR3 runs to 13 residues. Trimming removed 3 bases from V and 6 bases from J, with 11 bases in between. The CDR3 sequence: CASSFGGGDGYTF. The CDR3, as DNA: TGTGCCAGCAGTTTCGGAGGAGGAGATGGCTACACCTTC.

This clonotype has more than one count but fewer than ten. CDR3 DNA: TGCAGTGCTAGATCGGACAGGGGCCGCATGGAGACCCAGTACTTC. Its protein is CSARSDRGRMETQYF. The chain uses TRBV20-1 and TRBJ2-5; the match to TRBD1 covers 9 bases. The trim removed 2 bases at V and 5 bases at J, leaving 9 bases unmatched. The CDR3 sequence is 15 residues long. Germline lookup yields CDR1 DFQATT and CDR2 SNEGSKA (reference sequence).

V gene TRBV4-3 combines with J gene TRBJ2-5, with TRBD2 matching over 8 bases. V lost 4 bases and J lost 2; bases outside the gene matches: 6. The CDR3 is 15 amino acids. Germline V gene lookup returns CDR1 LGHNA and CDR2 YSLEER. CDR3 sequence reads: CASSPSGGVQETQYF. Here the CDR3 DNA reads TGCGCCAGCAGCCCTTCGGGAGGGGTTCAAGAGACCCAGTACTTC.

This chain joins TRBV5-1 and TRBJ1-1, with a weak D call TRBD1 (6 bases). V gave up 7 bases and J gave up 5 bases, with 12 bases separating them. Germline-derived CDR1 and CDR2 are SGHRS and YFSETQ. CDR3 length equals 12 residues. The CDR3 sequence is CASGLTGTEAFF. CDR3 bases: TGCGCCAGCGGTTTAACAGGGACTGAAGCTTTCTTT.

This chain connects TRBV6-2 or TRBV6-3 to TRBJ1-5; 9 bases fit TRBD1. V trimming: 6 bases; J trimming: 1 base; junction bases outside the gene matches: 4. This CDR3 has 15 amino acids. Germline values: CDR1 MNHEY, CDR2 SVGEGT. The CDR3 DNA reads TGTGCCAGCAGCCGGGACAGGGTGAGCAATCAGCCCCAGCATTTT. Protein: CASSRDRVSNQPQHF.

This clonotype was picked up a small number of times. The chain couples TRBV28 to TRBJ2-7; TRBD2 matches at 7 bases. J gave up 6 bases and V 8 bases, and 13 bases lay outside the gene matches. Germline V gene lookup returns CDR1 MDHEN and CDR2 SYDVKM. This CDR3 is built from 14 residues. In nucleotides, the CDR3 is TGTGCCAGCTTAAGACCGGGAGGTGTCCCCGAGCAGTACTTC. Its translation: CASLRPGGVPEQYF.

V is TRBV6-1 and J is TRBJ1-1; D not resolved. Germline V lookup: CDR1 MNHNS, CDR2 SASEGT. The CDR3 runs 16 residues. V lost 5 bases, J lost 0 bases, and 16 bases lay in between. CDR3 coding DNA: TGTGCCAGCAGTAATCCCTTAGGACCGTTGAACACTGAAGCTTTCTTT. This translates into CASSNPLGPLNTEAFF.

The chain employs TRBV4-1 and TRBJ2-1, with D possibly matching TRBD1 (8 bases). Trimming pared 4 bases from V and 9 bases from J, leaving 25 bases between. The CDR3 totals 17 residues. Germline V gene sequence: CDR1 MGHRA, CDR2 YSYEKL. The CDR3 bases are TGCGCCAGCAGCCGCCCCCCCGGGACTACAGGGGGGAGTGAGCAGTTCTTC. It is translated as CASSRPPGTTGGSEQFF.

The table lists this clonotype with a few counts. The chain has TRBV5-1 and TRBJ2-1; perhaps TRBD1 as D (5 bases). Trimming left V 5 bases short and J 10 bases short, with 10 bases between. This CDR3 region has 11 residues. CDR1 is SGHRS and CDR2 is YFSETQ in the germline V gene. The CDR3 DNA follows: TGCGCCAGCAGAACAGGCAGCGAGCAGTTCTTC. Amino acid sequence: CASRTGSEQFF. The full variable domain, completed using reference TRBV5-1 and TRBJ2-1, is KAGVTQTPRYLIKTRGQQVTLSCSPISGHRSVSWYQQTPGQGLQFLFEYFSETQRNKGNFPGRFSGRQFSNSRSEMNVSTLELGDSALYLCASRTGSEQFFGPGTRLTVL.

This clonotype was recorded at least ten times. The rearrangement links TRBV28 to TRBJ1-1; D may be TRBD1 (6 bases). Germline assignment: CDR1 MDHEN and CDR2 SYDVKM. The CDR3 consists of 17 residues. Trimming stripped 6 bases from V and 1 base from J, with 21 bases between. In nucleotides, the CDR3 is TGTGCCAGCAGCTCTAAAGGAAGCCCCAGGGGGAACACTGAAGCTTTCTTT. Protein: CASSSKGSPRGNTEAFF.

This clonotype was counted a few times. The chain combines TRBV7-2 with TRBJ2-7, with 9 bases matching TRBD1. The germline CDR1 and CDR2 sequences are SGHTA and FQGNSA. The trim removed 1 base at V and 6 bases at J, leaving 10 bases unmatched. This CDR3 has 16 amino acids. The DNA for the CDR3 is TGTGCCAGCAGCTTAGGGGGCTGGGGACAGGGCGGCGAGCAGTACTTC. Its protein is CASSLGGWGQGGEQYF.

The chain carries TRBV20-1 and TRBJ2-3; tentative D call: TRBD1 (7 bases). This CDR3 region has 17 residues. V lost 0 bases, J lost 0 bases, and 16 bases lay in between. Germline assignment: CDR1 DFQATT and CDR2 SNEGSKA (reference sequence). CDR3 residues: CSARDYLAGQSTDTQYF. The CDR3 DNA is TGCAGTGCTAGAGATTACCTCGCGGGACAGAGCACAGATACGCAGTATTTT.

The chain links TRBV7-9 to TRBJ2-1; possible D gene TRBD2, 6 bases. The CDR3 totals 12 residues. The ends were cut back, 4 bases at V and 9 bases at J, with 10 bases in the middle. Germline assignment: CDR1 SEHNR and CDR2 FQNEAQ (reference sequence). In DNA, the CDR3 is TGTGCCAGCAGCTCAGGACTACTTGAGCAGTTCTTC. Its translation: CASSSGLLEQFF. Full variable domain (missing parts from reference TRBV7-9 and TRBJ2-1): DTGVSQNPRHKITKRGQNVTFRCDPISEHNRLYWYRQTLGQGPEFLTYFQNEAQLEKSRLLSDRFSAERPKGSFSTLEIQRTEQGDSAMYLCASSSGLLEQFFGPGTRLTVL.

In this sample, this clonotype turned up many times. CDR3 protein: CASSQIITGELFF. For the CDR3, the DNA is TGTGCCAGCAGCCAAATTATAACCGGGGAGCTGTTTTTT. J is TRBJ2-2 and V is TRBV5-5; D is unclear. Germline V gene data show CDR1 as SGHKS and CDR2 as YYEKEE (reference sequence). This CDR3 comprises 13 residues. The V and J ends lost 4 bases and 5 bases respectively, with 9 bases between them.

The chain recombines TRBV12-3 or TRBV12-4 with TRBJ2-1; D gene unclear. This CDR3 contains 14 residues. V was clipped by 3 bases and J by 0 bases, with 6 bases between them. CDR3 coding DNA: TGTGCCAGCAGTTTTGGAGCCTCCTACAATGAGCAGTTCTTC. Residues: CASSFGASYNEQFF.

As DNA, the CDR3 is TGCGCCAGCAGCGAGGGTACAGGCAGGAACCAATACTTC. Protein product: CASSEGTGRNQYF. This chain links TRBV5-1 with TRBJ2-7, with D perhaps assigned TRBD1 or TRBD2 (5 bases each). Germline CDR1 is SGHRS and CDR2 is YFSETQ. Trimming took 4 bases from V and 13 from J, leaving 21 bases between them. The CDR3 has 13 amino acids.